This record looks at one TCR beta chain sequence and its context. The antigen is undetermined. Germline V gene data show CDR1 as SGHAT and CDR2 as FQNNGV. The CDR3 covers 14 residues. J was trimmed by 6 bases and V by 2 bases; bases with no gene match: 6. Sequencing of DNA taken from cultured CD4+ T cells relied on the Oncomine TCR Beta short-read assay. TCRdb reanalysed the PCR reads using MiXCR and keeps one entry per CDR3 protein. Of around 20,000 distinct CDR3 sequences in the sample, 45% to 60% were seen once. These data come from a study of vaccination and CD4 T cells after COVID-19. Study as a whole: By nasal swab PCR, the convalescent patients were SARS-CoV-2 positive, with about 10 mild cases and one severe. Overall study findings and caveats: 304 of 307 vaccine-specific clones from convalescent patients were spike mono-reactive. Although the median of SARS-CoV-2-reactive clonotypes rose from around 19 to 38, the change was not significant. Convalescent patients had a median approximately 86% of post-vaccine SARS-CoV-2-reactive clones that were detected only after vaccination, not before it.

Regarding treatment: approximately 9-day PBMC culture with coronavirus spike peptide pools or control peptides (ViraFEST assay). The clonotype was recovered from a human donor who had recovered from COVID-19. The specimen was CD4+ T cells from blood, cultured in vitro. The chain joins TRBV11-2 to TRBJ1-1, with 7 bases matching TRBD1. The CDR3 nucleotides read TGTGCCAGCAGCTTACTTTCCACAGGGGCTGAAGCTTTCTTT. The encoded protein is CASSLLSTGAEAFF.